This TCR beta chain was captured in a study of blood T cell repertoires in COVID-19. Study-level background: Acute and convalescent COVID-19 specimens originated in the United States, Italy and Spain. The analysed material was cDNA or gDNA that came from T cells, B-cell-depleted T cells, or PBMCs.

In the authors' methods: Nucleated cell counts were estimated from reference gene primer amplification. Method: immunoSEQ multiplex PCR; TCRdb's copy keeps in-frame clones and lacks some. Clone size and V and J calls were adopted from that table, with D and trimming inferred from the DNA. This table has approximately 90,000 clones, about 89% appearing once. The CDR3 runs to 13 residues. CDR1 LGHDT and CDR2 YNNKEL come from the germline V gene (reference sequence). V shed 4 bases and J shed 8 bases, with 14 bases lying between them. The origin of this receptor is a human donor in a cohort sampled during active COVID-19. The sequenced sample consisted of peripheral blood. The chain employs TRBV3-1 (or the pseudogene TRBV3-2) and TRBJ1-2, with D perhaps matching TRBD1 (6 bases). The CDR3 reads CASSLGGAAGYTF. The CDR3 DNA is TGTGCCAGCAGCCTAGGGGGGGCGGCGGGCTACACCTTC.